This T cell receptor (beta chain) was identified in a study of T cells in Graves' hyperthyroidism and ophthalmopathy. TCR beta CDR3 region amplification was performed from RNA transcripts. First-round RT-PCR with HTBI primers amplified the TCR CDR3 region. Each CDR3 protein is one row after TCRdb ran MiXCR on the multiplex PCR reads. Altogether 750,000 to 900,000 distinct CDR3 sequences are present, 35% to 40% being singletons, with the ten largest covering over 8%. Trimming stripped 10 bases from V and 4 bases from J, with 13 bases between. CDR1 and CDR2 (germline): SNHLY, FYNNEI. The CDR3 has 12 amino acids. General study findings and limits: The model's output predicted ophthalmopathy at a median of about 6.5 months prior to onset.

This clonotype was detected many times. The antigen is unknown. Sequencing was done on a sample of blood. The receptor was isolated from a man between 18 and 35 years old with Graves' hyperthyroidism. The chain employs TRBV2 and TRBJ1-1; tentative D call: TRBD1 (6 bases). The CDR3 DNA follows: TGTGCCATTGCAGGGGAAGGCACTGAAGCTTTCTTT. Protein sequence: CAIAGEGTEAFF.